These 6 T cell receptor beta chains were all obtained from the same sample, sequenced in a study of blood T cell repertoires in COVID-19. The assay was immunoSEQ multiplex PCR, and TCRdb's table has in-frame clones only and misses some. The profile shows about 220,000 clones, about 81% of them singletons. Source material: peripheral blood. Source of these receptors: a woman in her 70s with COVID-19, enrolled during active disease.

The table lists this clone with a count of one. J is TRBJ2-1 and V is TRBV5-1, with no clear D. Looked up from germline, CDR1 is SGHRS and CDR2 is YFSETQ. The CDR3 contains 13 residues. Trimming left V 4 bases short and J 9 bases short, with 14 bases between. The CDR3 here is CASSLGSAGEQFF. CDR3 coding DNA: TGCGCCAGCAGCCTGGGTTCGGCAGGTGAGCAGTTCTTC. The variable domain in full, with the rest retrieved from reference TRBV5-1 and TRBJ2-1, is KAGVTQTPRYLIKTRGQQVTLSCSPISGHRSVSWYQQTPGQGLQFLFEYFSETQRNKGNFPGRFSGRQFSNSRSEMNVSTLELGDSALYLCASSLGSAGEQFFGPGTRLTVL.

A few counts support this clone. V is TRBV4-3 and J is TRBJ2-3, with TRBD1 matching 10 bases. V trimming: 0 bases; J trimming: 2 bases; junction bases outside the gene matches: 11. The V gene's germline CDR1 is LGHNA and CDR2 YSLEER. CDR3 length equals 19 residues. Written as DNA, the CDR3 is TGCGCCAGCAGCCAAGAAGATTTTCCCGGGACAGGGGCCACAGATACGCAGTATTTT. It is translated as CASSQEDFPGTGATDTQYF.

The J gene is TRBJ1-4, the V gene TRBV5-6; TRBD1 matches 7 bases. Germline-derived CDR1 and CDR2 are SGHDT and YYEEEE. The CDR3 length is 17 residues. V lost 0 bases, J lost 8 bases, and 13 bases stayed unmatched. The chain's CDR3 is CASSLAGTATFGEKLFF. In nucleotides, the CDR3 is TGTGCCAGCAGCTTGGCCGGGACAGCTACATTCGGAGAAAAACTGTTTTTT.

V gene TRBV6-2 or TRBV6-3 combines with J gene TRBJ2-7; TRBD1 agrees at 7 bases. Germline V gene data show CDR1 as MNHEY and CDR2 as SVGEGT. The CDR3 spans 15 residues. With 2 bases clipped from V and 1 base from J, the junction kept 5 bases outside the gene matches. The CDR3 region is CASSYDRVRSYEQYF. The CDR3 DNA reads TGTGCCAGCAGTTACGACAGGGTAAGGTCCTACGAGCAGTACTTC.

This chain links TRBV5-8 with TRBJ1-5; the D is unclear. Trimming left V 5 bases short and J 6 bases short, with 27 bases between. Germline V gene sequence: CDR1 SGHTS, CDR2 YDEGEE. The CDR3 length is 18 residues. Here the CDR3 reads CASSSPFSTGGMTQPQHF. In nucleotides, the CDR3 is TGTGCCAGCAGTTCCCCCTTTTCGACGGGAGGGATGACTCAGCCCCAGCATTTT.

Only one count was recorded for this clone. CDR3 DNA sequence: TGTGCCAGCAGCCCCGGACAGGGGAGGGTGGAGACCCAGTACTTC. Translating it yields CASSPGQGRVETQYF. This chain links TRBV5-6 with TRBJ2-5, with 9 bases aligning to TRBD1. The trim removed 4 bases at V and 5 bases at J, leaving 9 bases unmatched. Germline loops: CDR1 SGHDT, CDR2 YYEEEE. The CDR3 covers 15 residues.